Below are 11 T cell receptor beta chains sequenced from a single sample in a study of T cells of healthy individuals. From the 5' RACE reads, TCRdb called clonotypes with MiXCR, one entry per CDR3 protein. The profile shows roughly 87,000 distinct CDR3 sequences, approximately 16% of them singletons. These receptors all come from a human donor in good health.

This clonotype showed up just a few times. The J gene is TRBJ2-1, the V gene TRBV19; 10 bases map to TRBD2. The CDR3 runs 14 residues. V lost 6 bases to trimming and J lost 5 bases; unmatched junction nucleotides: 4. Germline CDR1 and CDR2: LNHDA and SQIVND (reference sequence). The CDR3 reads CASSPGLANNEQFF. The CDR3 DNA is TGTGCCAGTAGCCCGGGACTAGCGAACAATGAGCAGTTCTTC.

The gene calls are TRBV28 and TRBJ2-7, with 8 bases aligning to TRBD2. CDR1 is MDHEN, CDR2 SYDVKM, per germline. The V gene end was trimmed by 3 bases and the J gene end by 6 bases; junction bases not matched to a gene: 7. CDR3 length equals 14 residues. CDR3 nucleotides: TGTGCCAGCAGTTTTAGGTCTAGCGGGCGCGAGCAGTACTTC. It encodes CASSFRSSGREQYF.

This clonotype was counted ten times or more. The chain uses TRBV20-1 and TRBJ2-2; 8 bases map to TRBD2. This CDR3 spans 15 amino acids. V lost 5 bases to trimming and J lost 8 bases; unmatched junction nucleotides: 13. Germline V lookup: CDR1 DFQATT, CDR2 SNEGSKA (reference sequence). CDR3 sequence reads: CSAFAGLGSSGELFF. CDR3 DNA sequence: TGCAGTGCTTTCGCGGGACTAGGCTCGTCAGGGGAGCTGTTTTTT.

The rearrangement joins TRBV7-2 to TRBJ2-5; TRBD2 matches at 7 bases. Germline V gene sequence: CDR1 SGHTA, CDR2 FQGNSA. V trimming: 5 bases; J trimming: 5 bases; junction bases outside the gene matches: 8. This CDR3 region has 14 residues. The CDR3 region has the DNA TGTGCCAGCAGCCTACCGGCGGGGGATGAGACCCAGTACTTC. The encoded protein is CASSLPAGDETQYF.

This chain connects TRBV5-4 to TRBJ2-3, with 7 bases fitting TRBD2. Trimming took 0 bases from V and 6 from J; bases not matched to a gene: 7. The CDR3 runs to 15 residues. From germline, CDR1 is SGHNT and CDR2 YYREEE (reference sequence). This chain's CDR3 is CASSLEFGLGDTQYF. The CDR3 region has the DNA TGTGCCAGCAGCTTGGAATTTGGACTAGGGGATACGCAGTATTTT.

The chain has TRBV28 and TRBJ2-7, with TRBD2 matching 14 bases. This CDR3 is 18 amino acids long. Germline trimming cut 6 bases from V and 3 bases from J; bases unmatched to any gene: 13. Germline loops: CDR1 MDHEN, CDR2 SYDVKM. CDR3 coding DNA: TGTGCCAGCAGGCAGAGAGGACTAGCGGGAGGACCTATCTACGAGCAGTACTTC. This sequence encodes CASRQRGLAGGPIYEQYF.

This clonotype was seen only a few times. The CDR3 bases are TGCAGTGCTAGAGTAGCGGGGGGGCTTGATACGCAGTATTTT. This codes for CSARVAGGLDTQYF. V and J are TRBV20-1 and TRBJ2-3; 11 positions match TRBD2. Trimming took 1 base from V and 6 from J; bases not matched to a gene: 3. CDR1 is DFQATT and CDR2 is SNEGSKA in the germline V gene (reference sequence). This CDR3 is 14 amino acids long.

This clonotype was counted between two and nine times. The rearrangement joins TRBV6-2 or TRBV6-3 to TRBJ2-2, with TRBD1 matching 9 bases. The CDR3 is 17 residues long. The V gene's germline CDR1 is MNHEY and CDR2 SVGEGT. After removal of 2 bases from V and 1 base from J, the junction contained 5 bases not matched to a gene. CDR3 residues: CASSYHPGQGNTGELFF. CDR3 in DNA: TGTGCCAGCAGTTACCATCCGGGACAGGGGAACACCGGGGAGCTGTTTTTT.

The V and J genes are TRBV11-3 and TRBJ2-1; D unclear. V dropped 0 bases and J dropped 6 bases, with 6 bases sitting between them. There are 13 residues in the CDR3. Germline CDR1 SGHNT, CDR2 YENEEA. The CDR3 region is CASSLEPVNEQFF. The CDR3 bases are TGTGCCAGCAGCTTAGAACCCGTCAATGAGCAGTTCTTC.

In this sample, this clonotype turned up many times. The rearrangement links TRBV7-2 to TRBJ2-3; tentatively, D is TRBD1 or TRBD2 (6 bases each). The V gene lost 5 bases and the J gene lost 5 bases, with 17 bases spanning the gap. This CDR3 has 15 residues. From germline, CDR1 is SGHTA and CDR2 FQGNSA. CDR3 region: CASSPPRGVGDTQYF. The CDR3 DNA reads TGTGCCAGCAGCCCCCCGAGGGGGGTTGGAGATACGCAGTATTTT. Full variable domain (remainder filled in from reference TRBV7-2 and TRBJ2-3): GAGVSQSPSNKVTEKGKDVELRCDPISGHTALYWYRQSLGQGLEFLIYFQGNSAPDKSGLPSDRFSAERTGGSVSTLTIQRTQQEDSAVYLCASSPPRGVGDTQYFGPGTRLTVL.

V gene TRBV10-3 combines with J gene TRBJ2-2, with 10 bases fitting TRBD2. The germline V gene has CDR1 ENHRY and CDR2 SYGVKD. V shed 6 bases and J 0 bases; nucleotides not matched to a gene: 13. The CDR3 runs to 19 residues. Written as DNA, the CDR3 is TGTGCCATCAGGTCCGGTCTCCTTAGCGGGAGGTCGAACACCGGGGAGCTGTTTTTT. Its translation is CAIRSGLLSGRSNTGELFF.